A single sample gave rise to the 9 T cell receptor beta chains below, sequenced in a study of T cells after yellow fever vaccination. In TCRdb, the 5' RACE reads were re-called with MiXCR into one record per CDR3 protein. Seen here are 100,000 to 150,000 distinct CDR3 sequences, 13% to 15% observed once, and the top ten hold around 46%. The sequenced sample was CD8+ T cells sorted from PBMCs, obtained 5 days after the yellow fever booster vaccination. These receptor sequences come from a man in his late teens or twenties who received the YFV17D yellow fever vaccine.

The count of this clonotype is one. The chain employs TRBV30 and TRBJ1-6; no definite D call. The CDR3 has 17 amino acids. Trimming stripped 0 bases from V and 0 bases from J, with 12 bases between. Germline CDR1 reads GTSNPN; CDR2 reads SVGIG (reference sequence). This CDR3 is CAWSVGRFSSYNSPLHF. CDR3 bases: TGTGCCTGGAGTGTCGGGAGGTTCAGCTCCTATAATTCACCCCTCCACTTT.

There are a few counts of this clonotype. This sequence joins TRBV7-3 and TRBJ2-1, with TRBD2 identical over 9 bases. The CDR3 length is 15 residues. V shed 4 bases, J shed 6 bases, and the junction held 7 bases outside the gene matches. Germline values: CDR1 SGHTA, CDR2 FQGTGA. The CDR3 protein is CASSSGASGTNEQFF. CDR3 DNA sequence: TGTGCCAGCAGCTCTGGGGCTAGCGGGACCAATGAGCAGTTCTTC.

This sequence joins TRBV5-1 and TRBJ1-1; TRBD1 is a possible D gene (5 bases). Germline assignment: CDR1 SGHRS and CDR2 YFSETQ. The CDR3 totals 14 residues. Trimming cost V 7 bases and J 7 bases, with 20 bases left between them. The CDR3 loop reads CASRTTRGKIEAFF. CDR3 DNA sequence: TGCGCCAGCCGGACGACGAGGGGTAAGATTGAAGCTTTCTTT.

This clonotype turned up a few times. V gene TRBV7-3 combines with J gene TRBJ1-2; TRBD1 might be the D (5 bases). The V and J ends lost 3 bases and 2 bases respectively, with 7 bases between them. Germline V gives CDR1 SGHTA, CDR2 FQGTGA. The CDR3 has 13 amino acids. CDR3 sequence (DNA): TGTGCCAGCAGCTTTGGGGGAAACTATGGCTACACCTTC. It encodes CASSFGGNYGYTF.

This clonotype was picked up many times. The chain joins TRBV20-1 to TRBJ2-5; the D gene is possibly TRBD2 (6 bases). V was shortened by 7 bases and J by 5 bases, with 17 bases between the two germline ends. Germline-derived CDR1 and CDR2 are DFQATT and SNEGSKA (reference sequence). The CDR3 totals 13 residues. The CDR3 nucleotides read TGCAGTGTCCCGGTCGGAGGGCGGGAGACCCAGTACTTC. This sequence encodes CSVPVGGRETQYF.

This clonotype was counted between two and nine times. The chain couples TRBV4-3 to TRBJ1-2, with D possibly TRBD1 on 5 matching bases. The CDR3 runs 15 residues. Germline V CDR1 and CDR2: LGHNA, YSLEER. Trimming cost V 2 bases and J 6 bases, with 16 bases left between them. Here the CDR3 DNA reads TGCGCCAGCAGCCAATCAGGGACCTACAGTCATGGCTACACCTTC. Encoded protein: CASSQSGTYSHGYTF.

V usage is TRBV11-2 and J usage is TRBJ2-5, with 8 bases that match TRBD1. The V gene end was trimmed by 4 bases and the J gene end by 4 bases; junction bases not matched to a gene: 8. Germline loops: CDR1 SGHAT, CDR2 FQNNGV. This CDR3 has 15 amino acids. CDR3 residues: CASSWTGRTRETQYF. The CDR3 DNA reads TGTGCCAGCAGCTGGACAGGGAGGACGCGAGAGACCCAGTACTTC.

The table lists this clonotype with a few counts. The genes are TRBV5-1 and TRBJ2-3; a possible D gene is TRBD2 (6 bases). The V and J ends lost 0 bases and 0 bases respectively, with 14 bases between them. CDR3 length: 17 amino acids. Germline V gives CDR1 SGHRS, CDR2 YFSETQ. Here the CDR3 reads CASSLVAGPTSTDTQYF. CDR3 bases: TGCGCCAGCAGCTTGGTCGCGGGACCTACTAGCACAGATACGCAGTATTTT.

This clonotype is a singleton in its sample. This chain uses TRBV5-6 with TRBJ2-5; 8 bases match TRBD2. Germline V gene lookup returns CDR1 SGHDT and CDR2 YYEEEE. The length of the CDR3 is 16 residues. Losses at the gene ends were 3 bases for V and 0 bases for J; bases not matched to a gene: 7. The CDR3 spells CASSYPPGGYQETQYF. The CDR3 DNA reads TGTGCCAGCAGCTACCCGCCGGGGGGGTACCAAGAGACCCAGTACTTC. The full variable domain, with the rest looked up from reference TRBV5-6 and TRBJ2-5, is DAGVTQSPTHLIKTRGQQVTLRCSPKSGHDTVSWYQQALGQGPQFIFQYYEEEERQRGNFPDRFSGHQFPNYSSELNVNALLLGDSALYLCASSYPPGGYQETQYFGPGTRLLVL.